A selection of T cell receptor beta chains follows, all from one sample in a study of PD-1 blockade in classical Hodgkin lymphoma. The table came from immunoSEQ multiplex PCR; TCRdb's copy has only in-frame clones and leaves some out. The sample contains some 93,000 clones, 78% of which appear only once. Source: peripheral blood mononuclear cells (PBMCs), taken before the fourth cycle of nivolumab. The receptors here all came from a human donor with classical Hodgkin lymphoma. CDR3s include the opening cysteine and the closing phenylalanine or tryptophan. Each record gives: clone size, CDR3 length, D gene, J gene, V gene, CDR3 DNA, CDR3 protein. The D gene is left open where the match is weak. Rows give clone size only sometimes, using once, few, many, or a class for an expanded clone.

NA | 12 | NA | TRBJ2-7 | TRBV25-1 | TGTGCCAGCAGTGCCCCCCGGGGCGAGCAGTACTTC | CASSAPRGEQYF
few | 14 | TRBD2 | TRBJ2-3 | TRBV5-1 | TGCGCCAGCAGCGCCAGCGGGGGGGCTGATACGCAGTATTTT | CASSASGGADTQYF
NA | 15 | TRBD1 | TRBJ2-3 | TRBV5-4 | TGTGCCAGCAGCCCCCAGGGACAGGGGACAGATACGCAGTATTTT | CASSPQGQGTDTQYF
NA | 15 | TRBD2 | TRBJ2-5 | TRBV6-5 | TGTGCCAGCAGCCCACTAGCGGGAGGGGGAGAGACCCAGTACTTC | CASSPLAGGGETQYF
few | 12 | NA | TRBJ1-2 | TRBV10-3 | TGTGCCATCAGTGGCGGGCGCTATGGCTACACCTTC | CAISGGRYGYTF
few | 14 | TRBD1 | TRBJ1-2 | TRBV11-2 | TGTGCCAGCAGCTTAAGGGACAGGACCTATGGCTACACCTTC | CASSLRDRTYGYTF
NA | 15 | NA | TRBJ1-6 | TRBV5-1 | TGCGCCAGCAGCTTCAGAACGGAATCGGGTTCACCCCTCCACTTT | CASSFRTESGSPLHF
NA | 15 | NA | TRBJ2-5 | TRBV5-1 | TGCGCCAGCAGCTTGGGTGGACGGCCCCAAGAGACCCAGTACTTC | CASSLGGRPQETQYF
NA | 15 | NA | TRBJ2-7 | TRBV7-9 | TGTGCCAGCAGCTTAGCGGGAGGCCAGGCATACGAGCAGTACTTC | CASSLAGGQAYEQYF
NA | 17 | NA | TRBJ2-2 | TRBV11-2 | TGTGCCAGCAGCCCCCCGGGGGGCAGCGCGAACACCGGGGAGCTGTTTTTT | CASSPPGGSANTGELFF
few | 14 | NA | TRBJ1-2 | TRBV19 | TGTGCCAGTAGTATTTTGGAGGAGTACTATGGCTACACCTTC | CASSILEEYYGYTF
NA | 15 | TRBD2 | TRBJ2-7 | TRBV11-2 | TGTGCCAGCAGCCACGGTAGACTAGCGGCCTACGAGCAGTACTTC | CASSHGRLAAYEQYF
NA | 15 | NA | TRBJ2-7 | TRBV4-2 | TGTGCCAGCAGCCAAGAAGGGACACGGGTTTACCAGCAGTACTTC | CASSQEGTRVYQQYF
NA | 13 | NA | TRBJ2-1 | TRBV21-1 | TGTGCCAGCAGCAAATTCGGGGGTACTGAGCAGTTCTTC | CASSKFGGTEQFF
few | 14 | TRBD1 | TRBJ1-5 | TRBV30 | TGTGCCTGGAGTGTTGACAGGGGCAATCAGCCCCAGCATTTT | CAWSVDRGNQPQHF
NA | 14 | NA | TRBJ2-1 | TRBV19 | TGTGCCAGTAGTTCCCCAGTTCAGGGCAATGAGCAGTTCTTC | CASSSPVQGNEQFF
NA | 14 | NA | TRBJ1-5 | TRBV29-1 | TGCAGCGTTGAAGATTCACAGCCTGGGCAGCCCCAGCATTTT | CSVEDSQPGQPQHF
NA | 14 | NA | TRBJ1-1 | TRBV2 | TGTGCCAGCAGTGACCAGGGCATGAACACTGAAGCTTTCTTT | CASSDQGMNTEAFF
once | 12 | NA | TRBJ2-7 | TRBV11-2 | TGTGCCAGCAGCTCGGACAGCTACGAGCAGTACTTC | CASSSDSYEQYF
NA | 12 | NA | TRBJ1-6 | TRBV5-6 | TGTGCCAGCAGCTTTCTTTATTCACCCCTCCACTTT | CASSFLYSPLHF
NA | 14 | NA | TRBJ1-6 | TRBV27 | TGTGCCAGCAGTCCCTCCGCCTATAATTCACCCCTCCACTTT | CASSPSAYNSPLHF
NA | 16 | NA | TRBJ1-4 | TRBV5-1 | TGCGCCAGCAGCACAGGCCGGGGTCAGCCTAATGAAAAACTGTTTTTT | CASSTGRGQPNEKLFF
NA | 15 | NA | TRBJ1-3 | TRBV10-3 | TGTGCCATCAGTGATCCTGTCCGCTCTGGAAACACCATATATTTT | CAISDPVRSGNTIYF
NA | 12 | NA | TRBJ2-3 | TRBV6-1 | TGTGCCAGTGACATTAGCACAGATACGCAGTATTTT | CASDISTDTQYF
NA | 16 | NA | TRBJ2-3 | TRBV5-5 | TGTGCCAGCAGCCCTCACAGGGCACGGAGTGATGATACGCAGTATTTT | CASSPHRARSDDTQYF
NA | 15 | TRBD2 | TRBJ2-1 | TRBV7-2 | TGTGCCAGCAGCTTATATACTAGCGGGTACAATGAGCAGTTCTTC | CASSLYTSGYNEQFF
NA | 15 | TRBD2 | TRBJ2-3 | TRBV10-3 | TGTGCCATCGCGGGGGGGCCTTCTTCCACAGATACGCAGTATTTT | CAIAGGPSSTDTQYF
once | 16 | NA | TRBJ1-2 | TRBV6-4 | TGTGCCAGCAGTGACTCGGCAGAAGGTCCCATCTATGGCTACACCTTC | CASSDSAEGPIYGYTF
NA | 15 | TRBD1 | TRBJ2-7 | TRBV6-1 | TGTGCCAGCAGTGAGTCTCCGGGACAGCTCTACGAGCAGTACTTC | CASSESPGQLYEQYF
once | 12 | NA | TRBJ1-3 | TRBV6-6 | TGTGCCACCCAGGGAGATGGAAACACCATATATTTT | CATQGDGNTIYF
NA | 17 | TRBD1 | TRBJ1-6 | TRBV5-1 | TGCGCCAGCAGCTCTTTTTCCGGGACAGGGGGTCATTCACCCCTCCACTTT | CASSSFSGTGGHSPLHF
few | 14 | NA | TRBJ2-5 | TRBV9 | TGTGCCAGCAGCGTATGGGGGCCTCAAGAGACCCAGTACTTC | CASSVWGPQETQYF
few | 13 | NA | TRBJ2-1 | TRBV6-5 | TGTGCCAGCAGTTATGGGCAGGGTGGGGGGCAGTTCTTC | CASSYGQGGGQFF
NA | 19 | NA | TRBJ1-5 | TRBV21-1 | TGTGCCAGCAGCTCTGGGTGGCATTTCAGGGGTGATAGCAATCAGCCCCAGCATTTT | CASSSGWHFRGDSNQPQHF
few | 13 | NA | TRBJ1-2 | TRBV19 | TGTGCCAGTAGTACACAGGGAATATATGGCTACACCTTC | CASSTQGIYGYTF
NA | 12 | NA | TRBJ2-1 | TRBV5-1 | TGCGCCAGCAGCTTGGGGGTCAATGAGCAGTTCTTC | CASSLGVNEQFF
NA | 15 | NA | TRBJ2-2 | TRBV6-5 | TGTGCCAGCAGACCGGGACTCTTACGGACCGGGGAGCTGTTTTTT | CASRPGLLRTGELFF
NA | 12 | NA | TRBJ2-3 | TRBV11-1 | TGTGCCAGCAGCTTAGAATTGGATACGCAGTATTTT | CASSLELDTQYF
NA | 14 | NA | TRBJ1-1 | TRBV5-6 | TGTGCCAGCAGCTTGGTCGGGGGGCGGTCTGAAGCTTTCTTT | CASSLVGGRSEAFF
NA | 15 | TRBD2 | TRBJ2-7 | TRBV7-3 | TGTGCCAGCAGCTTCAGACTAGCGGGAGTAAAAGAGCAGTACTTC | CASSFRLAGVKEQYF
NA | 14 | TRBD1 | TRBJ2-7 | TRBV18 | TGTGCCAGCTCTCCGACAGGGACAGGCTACGAGCAGTACTTC | CASSPTGTGYEQYF
NA | 14 | NA | TRBJ1-1 | TRBV5-1 | TGCGCCAGCAGCTTGCAGACCATGAACACTGAAGCTTTCTTT | CASSLQTMNTEAFF
NA | 12 | NA | TRBJ2-5 | TRBV5-4 | TGTGCCAGCAGCTTGCCCCAAGAGACCCAGTACTTC | CASSLPQETQYF
NA | 15 | TRBD2 | TRBJ2-1 | TRBV11-3 | TGTGCCAGCAGCTTAGGGCTAGCGGGAAACAATGAGCAGTTCTTC | CASSLGLAGNNEQFF
few | 15 | TRBD1 | TRBJ2-7 | TRBV4-1 | TGCGCCAGCAGCCATGTCCGGGACAGGGGTGGCGAGCAGTACTTC | CASSHVRDRGGEQYF
NA | 15 | TRBD2 | TRBJ2-5 | TRBV7-2 | TGTGCCAGCAGTCGACGGGTCGCGGGAGAAGAGACCCAGTACTTC | CASSRRVAGEETQYF
NA | 13 | NA | TRBJ1-2 | TRBV6-5 | TGTGCCAGCAGAAACTCAGGGTGGAATGGCTACACCTTC | CASRNSGWNGYTF
NA | 14 | NA | TRBJ2-2 | TRBV6-1 | TGTGCCAGCTCATGGGGGGAGGACACCGGGGAGCTGTTTTTT | CASSWGEDTGELFF
many | 13 | NA | TRBJ1-2 | TRBV7-9 | TGTGCCAGCAGCCCCGCGATCGGGGATGGCTACACCTTC | CASSPAIGDGYTF
NA | 11 | TRBD2 | TRBJ2-7 | TRBV2 | TGTGCCAGCAGGGGGGAGGGGGAGCAGTACTTC | CASRGEGEQYF
NA | 14 | NA | TRBJ2-7 | TRBV5-4 | TGTGCCAGCAGCAGCGGGACAGTCTCCTACGAGCAGTACTTC | CASSSGTVSYEQYF
NA | 16 | NA | TRBJ2-7 | TRBV28 | TGTGCCAGCAGGAAGATACGGACGGCTAATACCTACGAGCAGTACTTC | CASRKIRTANTYEQYF
once | 17 | NA | TRBJ2-6 | TRBV6-1 | TGTGCCAGCAGTGAAGCGCTTCTGGCGACTGGGGCCAACGTCCTGACTTTC | CASSEALLATGANVLTF
NA | 13 | NA | TRBJ1-1 | TRBV19 | TGTGCCAGTAGTGACGACAGGCCCACTGAAGCTTTCTTT | CASSDDRPTEAFF
many | 15 | NA | TRBJ1-3 | TRBV18 | TGTGCCAGCTCACCGGTCGGGGGAATAGGAAACACCATATATTTT | CASSPVGGIGNTIYF
NA | 12 | NA | TRBJ1-1 | TRBV6-6 | TGTGCCAGCAGTTATGGGGCCACTGAAGCTTTCTTT | CASSYGATEAFF
NA | 14 | TRBD2 | TRBJ2-5 | TRBV5-1 | TGCGCCAGCAGCTCCCCGGGAGGGGGAGAGACCCAGTACTTC | CASSSPGGGETQYF
NA | 14 | NA | TRBJ2-7 | TRBV5-6 | TGTGCCAGCAGCTTCGGGACGTTGGCCTACGAGCAGTACTTC | CASSFGTLAYEQYF
NA | 14 | NA | TRBJ2-3 | TRBV27 | TGTGCCAGCAGATTCCTCGTCAGCACAGATACGCAGTATTTT | CASRFLVSTDTQYF
NA | 16 | TRBD1 | TRBJ1-1 | TRBV2 | TGTGCCAGCAGTGGTTCGGTGGGACAGTCGAACACTGAAGCTTTCTTT | CASSGSVGQSNTEAFF